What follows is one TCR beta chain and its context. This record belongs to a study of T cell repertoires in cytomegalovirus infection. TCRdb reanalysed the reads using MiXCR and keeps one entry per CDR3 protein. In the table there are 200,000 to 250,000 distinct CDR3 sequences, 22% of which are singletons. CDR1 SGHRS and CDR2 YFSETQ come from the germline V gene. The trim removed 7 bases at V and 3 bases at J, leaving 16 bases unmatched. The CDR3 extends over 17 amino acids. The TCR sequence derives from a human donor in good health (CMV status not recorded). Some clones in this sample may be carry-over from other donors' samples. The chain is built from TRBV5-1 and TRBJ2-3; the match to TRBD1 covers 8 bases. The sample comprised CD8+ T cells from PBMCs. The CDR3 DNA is TGCGCCAGCGGAATAGCCTGGACAGGGAGTGGGACAGATACGCAGTATTTT. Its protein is CASGIAWTGSGTDTQYF.